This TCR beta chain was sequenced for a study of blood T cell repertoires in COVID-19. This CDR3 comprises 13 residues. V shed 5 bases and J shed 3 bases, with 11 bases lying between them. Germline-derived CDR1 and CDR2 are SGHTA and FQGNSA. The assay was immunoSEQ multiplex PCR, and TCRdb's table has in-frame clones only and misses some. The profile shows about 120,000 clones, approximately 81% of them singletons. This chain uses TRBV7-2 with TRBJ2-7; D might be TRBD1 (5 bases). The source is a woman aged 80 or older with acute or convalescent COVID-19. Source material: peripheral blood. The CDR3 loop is CASSTQARYEQYF. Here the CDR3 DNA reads TGTGCCAGCAGCACACAGGCCCGCTACGAGCAGTACTTC.